Presented here are 21 T cell receptor beta chains from one specimen sequenced in a study of blood T cell repertoires in COVID-19. Method: immunoSEQ multiplex PCR; TCRdb's copy keeps in-frame clones and lacks some. Altogether some 300,000 clones are present, around 88% being singletons, with the ten largest covering about 12%. Material for sequencing was peripheral blood. Receptors were obtained from a woman between 65 and 79 years old with COVID-19, enrolled during active disease.

The rearrangement uses TRBV9 and TRBJ1-2; possible D gene TRBD1, 6 bases. Per germline, CDR1 SGDLS and CDR2 YYNGEE. This CDR3 has 15 amino acids. V was trimmed by 0 bases and J by 2 bases, leaving 11 bases between them. Here the CDR3 reads CASSVGGQPNYGYTF. In nucleotides, the CDR3 is TGTGCCAGCAGCGTAGGGGGGCAACCCAACTATGGCTACACCTTC.

The chain uses TRBV5-4 and TRBJ1-1, with 11 bases identical to TRBD1. There are 16 residues in the CDR3. CDR1 SGHNT and CDR2 YYREEE come from the germline V gene (reference sequence). V trimming: 0 bases; J trimming: 1 base; junction bases outside the gene matches: 2. For the CDR3, the DNA is TGTGCCAGCAGCTTGGCCGGGACAGGGGGGAACACTGAAGCTTTCTTT. Residues: CASSLAGTGGNTEAFF.

V gene TRBV5-1 combines with J gene TRBJ2-1, with D uncertain. The V and J ends lost 0 bases and 6 bases respectively, with 13 bases between them. This CDR3 region has 15 residues. Germline CDR1 SGHRS, CDR2 YFSETQ. CDR3 residues: CASSLAGDHSNEQFF. CDR3 sequence (DNA): TGCGCCAGCAGCTTGGCCGGTGATCATAGCAATGAGCAGTTCTTC.

V usage is TRBV6-5 and J usage is TRBJ1-6; D is ambiguous. The CDR3 sequence is 15 residues long. Trimming removed 1 base at V and 5 bases at J, with 9 bases between. Per germline, CDR1 MNHEY and CDR2 SVGAGI. The CDR3 DNA sequence: TGTGCCAGCAGTTACTTAGCCGGAGATAATTCACCCCTCCACTTT. Residues: CASSYLAGDNSPLHF.

This clone has just one count. This chain connects TRBV7-9 to TRBJ2-7, with 7 bases that match TRBD2. Germline V gene sequence: CDR1 SEHNR, CDR2 FQNEAQ (reference sequence). V was pared by 5 bases and J by 0 bases, with 7 bases of the junction left unmatched. This CDR3 has 15 amino acids. CDR3 DNA sequence: TGTGCCAGCAGCCTAGAGCGGGGCCCCTCCTACGAGCAGTACTTC. This gives the protein CASSLERGPSYEQYF.

This chain connects TRBV18 to TRBJ1-3; no clear D gene. Germline V gene data show CDR1 as KGHSH and CDR2 as LQKENI. The CDR3 extends over 12 amino acids. Trimming left V 4 bases short and J 4 bases short, with 5 bases between. CDR3: CASSLRGNTIYF. The DNA of the CDR3 is TGTGCCAGCTCACTCCGGGGAAACACCATATATTTT.

The chain recombines TRBV9 with TRBJ1-2, with D possibly TRBD1 on 6 matching bases. This CDR3 spans 14 amino acids. CDR1 and CDR2 (germline): SGDLS, YYNGEE. V lost 4 bases to trimming and J lost 2 bases, with 12 bases between them. This CDR3 is CASSQDRPNYGYTF. In DNA, the CDR3 is TGTGCCAGCAGCCAAGACAGGCCCAACTATGGCTACACCTTC.

A word on this clone: Because the CDR3's place on the DNA is in doubt, the DNA is left out and the CDR3 is given as listed by TCRdb. The chain couples TRBV7-8 to TRBJ1-2; TRBD1, as called in the table, went unchecked against the DNA. The CDR3 is 11 residues long, counting both termini. Germline values: CDR1 SGHVS, CDR2 FQNEAQ. The CDR3 here is CASSWGTGSTF.

The chain links TRBV2 to TRBJ2-3; 7 bases agree with TRBD2. This CDR3 has 14 amino acids. V was clipped by 9 bases and J by 0 bases; unmatched bases: 6. CDR1 and CDR2 (germline): SNHLY, FYNNEI. The CDR3 DNA reads as TGTGCCAGTCGCGGACTAGTTAGCACAGATACGCAGTATTTT. Its protein product is CASRGLVSTDTQYF.

The CDR3 loop reads CSVESRGDTIYF. In DNA form, the CDR3 reads TGCAGCGTTGAATCCAGGGGTGACACCATATATTTT. The chain is built from TRBV29-1 and TRBJ1-3; maybe TRBD1 (6 bases). This CDR3 comprises 12 residues. V was pared by 2 bases and J by 8 bases, with 10 bases between. The germline V gene has CDR1 SQVTM and CDR2 ANQGSEA.

This clone came up a few times. This chain connects TRBV12-3 or TRBV12-4 to TRBJ2-2, with D possibly matching TRBD2 (5 bases). The CDR3 sequence is 12 residues long. V shed 8 bases and J shed 4 bases, with 8 bases lying between them. The CDR3 is CASADFTGELFF. As DNA, the CDR3 is TGTGCCAGCGCGGACTTCACCGGGGAGCTGTTTTTT.

CDR3 sequence (DNA): TGTGCCAGCCTTAACCGGGACAGGGGCCACGAGCAGTACTTC. Protein product: CASLNRDRGHEQYF. The chain recombines TRBV28 with TRBJ2-7, with 10 bases matching TRBD1. The CDR3 is made up of 14 amino acids. V lost 8 bases to trimming and J lost 5 bases; unmatched junction nucleotides: 9. CDR1 is MDHEN and CDR2 is SYDVKM in the germline V gene.

The rearrangement uses TRBV11-2 and TRBJ2-1; D is uncertain. The V end was cut by 5 bases, the J end by 7 bases, with 9 bases between. Germline V lookup: CDR1 SGHAT, CDR2 FQNNGV. CDR3 length: 12 amino acids. The CDR3 region is CASSRRGNEQFF. The DNA for the CDR3 is TGTGCCAGCAGCCGACGAGGTAATGAGCAGTTCTTC.

The chain joins TRBV5-1 to TRBJ2-2, with D possibly matching TRBD1 (6 bases). Trimming removed 0 bases at V and 3 bases at J, with 24 bases between. The CDR3 contains 20 residues. Germline V gene lookup returns CDR1 SGHRS and CDR2 YFSETQ. The CDR3: CASSLGMSAGVKSDTGELFF. DNA for the CDR3: TGCGCCAGCAGCTTGGGGATGTCGGCAGGGGTGAAATCGGACACCGGGGAGCTGTTTTTT.

A few counts support this clone. The V call is TRBV5-4, the J call TRBJ1-3; D possibly corresponds to TRBD1 (5 bases). Germline V gives CDR1 SGHNT, CDR2 YYREEE (reference sequence). This CDR3 is built from 16 residues. V was pared by 4 bases and J by 2 bases, with 16 bases between. The CDR3 DNA sequence: TGTGCCAGCAGCCTAACGGGGGTAGGCGCTGGAAACACCATATATTTT. Its protein product is CASSLTGVGAGNTIYF.

This clone has a count of ten or more. The chain carries TRBV7-9 and TRBJ1-5; the D gene is possibly TRBD1 (6 bases). With 8 bases removed from V and 8 bases from J, the gap between germline ends came to 22 bases. Looked up from germline, CDR1 is SEHNR and CDR2 is FQNEAQ (reference sequence). This CDR3 is built from 15 residues. The CDR3 region has the DNA TGTGCCAGCGGACCCCTCAGGGGACCCTTGGAGCCCCAGCATTTT. Translated: CASGPLRGPLEPQHF.

The chain employs TRBV19 and TRBJ1-1; D may be TRBD1 (5 bases). The CDR3 is 14 amino acids. Germline V gene sequence: CDR1 LNHDA, CDR2 SQIVND (reference sequence). The ends were cut back, 4 bases at V and 5 bases at J, with 14 bases in the middle. CDR3 nucleotides: TGTGCCAGTAGTAAGACAGCAAAGACAACTGAAGCTTTCTTT. Protein: CASSKTAKTTEAFF.

V gene TRBV5-1 combines with J gene TRBJ1-2, with a tentative D call TRBD1 (6 bases). CDR3 length: 14 amino acids. The germline V gene has CDR1 SGHRS and CDR2 YFSETQ. Trimming shortened V by 0 bases and J by 3 bases, and 9 bases separated the two germline ends. The CDR3 sequence: CASSLGSGDYGYTF. The CDR3 DNA reads as TGCGCCAGCAGCTTGGGGTCAGGGGACTATGGCTACACCTTC.

DNA for the CDR3: TGTGCCAGCAGCCAAGCCAACAGGGGGCAAGGGGGCTACACCTTC. It encodes CASSQANRGQGGYTF. This chain connects TRBV3-1 (or the pseudogene TRBV3-2) to TRBJ1-2; 9 bases agree with TRBD1. The germline V gene has CDR1 LGHDT and CDR2 YNNKEL (reference sequence). This CDR3 region has 15 residues. The junction had 8 bases not matched to a gene; V was cut back by 1 base and J by 8 bases.

A single count supports this clone. V and J are TRBV19 and TRBJ2-7, with 9 bases identical to TRBD1. Germline-derived CDR1 and CDR2 are LNHDA and SQIVND (reference sequence). V gave up 5 bases and J gave up 4 bases; unmatched junction bases: 6. The CDR3 has 14 residues. CDR3 residues: CASSWGQGMYEQYF. The CDR3 bases are TGTGCCAGTAGTTGGGGACAGGGCATGTACGAGCAGTACTTC.

The J gene is TRBJ2-5, the V gene TRBV4-3, with no clear D. Trimming stripped 0 bases from V and 3 bases from J, with 5 bases between. The V gene's germline CDR1 is LGHNA and CDR2 YSLEER. The CDR3 loop spans 13 amino acids. This CDR3 is CASSQDREETQYF. CDR3 coding DNA: TGCGCCAGCAGCCAAGATCGAGAAGAGACCCAGTACTTC.